This entry lists 32 T cell receptor beta chains sequenced from one sample in a study of blood T cell repertoires in COVID-19. Produced via immunoSEQ multiplex PCR; TCRdb's table is partial and in-frame only. The data show over 120,000 clones, roughly 80% seen once. The material sequenced was peripheral blood. These receptors came from a human donor in a cohort sampled during active COVID-19.

The V gene is TRBV3-1 (or the pseudogene TRBV3-2), the J gene TRBJ1-4; D is ambiguous. This CDR3 is 15 amino acids long. V lost 6 bases and J lost 1, with 12 bases in between. CDR1 and CDR2 (germline): LGHDT, YNNKEL (reference sequence). DNA of the CDR3: TGTGCCAGCAGATTATCCTACCGAACTAATGAAAAACTGTTTTTT. This sequence encodes CASRLSYRTNEKLFF.

The chain combines TRBV6-6 with TRBJ1-6, with a possible D match to TRBD1 (5 bases). V lost 2 bases and J lost 8, with 13 bases in between. The length of the CDR3 is 15 residues. The germline V gene encodes CDR1 MNHNY and CDR2 SVGAGI (reference sequence). CDR3 in amino acids: CASSYPQGRDSPLHF. In DNA form, the CDR3 reads TGTGCCAGCAGTTACCCCCAGGGTCGGGATTCACCCCTCCACTTT.

This clone has more than one count but fewer than ten. J is TRBJ2-2 and V is TRBV2, with 11 bases aligning to TRBD1. CDR1 and CDR2 (germline): SNHLY, FYNNEI. The CDR3 is 15 amino acids. After removal of 10 bases from V and 5 bases from J, the junction contained 9 bases not matched to a gene. CDR3 loop: CAIFTGTGGTGELFF. The CDR3 bases are TGTGCCATCTTCACCGGGACAGGGGGGACCGGGGAGCTGTTTTTT.

The J gene is TRBJ1-1, the V gene TRBV10-3; no firm D call. The germline gives CDR1 ENHRY, CDR2 SYGVKD. The CDR3 has 12 amino acids. V was trimmed by 3 bases and J by 11 bases, leaving 13 bases between them. The CDR3 sequence: CAISDAAGGAFF. The CDR3 nucleotides are TGTGCCATCAGTGACGCCGCGGGAGGGGCTTTCTTT.

The chain employs TRBV2 and TRBJ2-5; 10 positions agree with TRBD1. Germline trimming cut 3 bases from V and 2 bases from J; bases unmatched to any gene: 0. CDR1 is SNHLY and CDR2 is FYNNEI in the germline V gene. The CDR3 has 14 amino acids. The CDR3 is CASSEDRGQETQYF. In DNA, the CDR3 is TGTGCCAGCAGTGAGGACAGGGGGCAAGAGACCCAGTACTTC.

This clone occurred a few times. V is TRBV27 and J is TRBJ2-2; D not resolved. The CDR3 spans 12 residues. V was pared by 5 bases and J by 3 bases, with 4 bases between. CDR1 is MNHEY, CDR2 SMNVEV, per germline (reference sequence). Written as DNA, the CDR3 is TGTGCCAGCAGTCTTGACACCGGGGAGCTGTTTTTT. This codes for CASSLDTGELFF.

This clone was recorded once. V and J are TRBV18 and TRBJ2-3, with 9 positions matching TRBD1. The length of the CDR3 is 16 residues. Trimming took 3 bases from V and 0 from J; bases not matched to a gene: 4. Germline V lookup: CDR1 KGHSH, CDR2 LQKENI. CDR3 bases: TGTGCCAGCTCACCCACGACAGGGGGGAGCACAGATACGCAGTATTTT. As protein: CASSPTTGGSTDTQYF.

V gene TRBV9 combines with J gene TRBJ1-6; weak D call: TRBD1 (5 bases). V was cut by 0 bases and J by 7 bases, with 14 bases left in between. In germline, CDR1 is SGDLS, CDR2 YYNGEE. The CDR3 spans 16 residues. The CDR3 loop reads CASSVGRGLQNSPLHF. CDR3 in DNA: TGTGCCAGCAGCGTAGGTCGGGGGTTACAGAATTCACCCCTCCACTTT. Complete variable domain (other parts from reference TRBV9 and TRBJ1-6): DSGVTQTPKHLITATGQRVTLRCSPRSGDLSVYWYQQSLDQGLQFLIQYYNGEERAKGNILERFSAQQFPDLHSELNLSSLELGDSALYFCASSVGRGLQNSPLHFGNGTRLTVT.

In its sample, this clone was seen once. The chain recombines TRBV19 with TRBJ2-2; tentative D call: TRBD2 (6 bases). V gave up 6 bases and J gave up 7 bases, with 9 bases separating them. CDR3 size: 12 residues. Germline V gene lookup returns CDR1 LNHDA and CDR2 SQIVND (reference sequence). As DNA, the CDR3 is TGTGCCAGTAGCCTAGCGTTCGGGGAGCTGTTTTTT. Its protein product is CASSLAFGELFF.

The V and J genes are TRBV11-2 and TRBJ2-1; D possibly corresponds to TRBD2 (5 bases). The CDR3 is 15 residues long. In germline, CDR1 is SGHAT, CDR2 FQNNGV. V lost 2 bases to trimming and J lost 6 bases, with 14 bases between them. In nucleotides, the CDR3 is TGTGCCAGCAGCTTAATTTTGTCGGGGTTCAATGAGCAGTTCTTC. Its protein product is CASSLILSGFNEQFF.

This clone was seen only a few times. In DNA form, the CDR3 reads TGTGCCAGCAACGATGGGCCCAGCGGGGGAGAGACCCAGTACTTC. Amino acid sequence: CASNDGPSGGETQYF. The J gene is TRBJ2-5, the V gene TRBV7-2, with 8 bases that match TRBD2. The CDR3 sequence is 15 residues long. Germline CDR1 reads SGHTA; CDR2 reads FQGNSA. V lost 7 bases, J lost 4 bases, and 11 bases stayed unmatched.

The J gene is TRBJ2-4, the V gene TRBV28, with 9 bases matching TRBD1. V shed 6 bases and J 6 bases; nucleotides not matched to a gene: 9. Looked up from germline, CDR1 is MDHEN and CDR2 is SYDVKM. The CDR3 has 15 residues. For the CDR3, the DNA is TGTGCCAGCAGCTACGCCCCGGACAGGGGAAACATTCAGTACTTC. This translates into CASSYAPDRGNIQYF.

The chain is built from TRBV7-6 and TRBJ2-1; D might be TRBD2 (6 bases). This CDR3 region has 16 residues. Looked up from germline, CDR1 is SGHVS and CDR2 is FNYEAQ. V lost 5 bases, J lost 0 bases, and 14 bases lay in between. CDR3 protein: CASSTERASSYNEQFF. The CDR3 DNA reads as TGTGCCAGCAGCACAGAGCGGGCGAGCTCCTACAATGAGCAGTTCTTC. The full variable domain, with the rest looked up from reference TRBV7-6 and TRBJ2-1, is GAGVSQSPRYKVTKRGQDVALRCDPISGHVSLYWYRQALGQGPEFLTYFNYEAQQDKSGLPNDRFSAERPEGSISTLTIQRTEQRDSAMYRCASSTERASSYNEQFFGPGTRLTVL.

The chain is built from TRBV20-1 and TRBJ2-7, with TRBD2 identical over 8 bases. This CDR3 is 11 amino acids long. Germline assignment: CDR1 DFQATT and CDR2 SNEGSKA (reference sequence). J was trimmed by 7 bases and V by 3 bases; bases with no gene match: 2. CDR3 residues: CSASIAGEQYV. For the CDR3, the DNA is TGCAGTGCTAGCATAGCGGGAGAGCAGTACGTC.

V usage is TRBV19 and J usage is TRBJ2-3, with 10 bases aligning to TRBD2. The CDR3 is 16 residues long. The V gene end was trimmed by 9 bases and the J gene end by 2 bases; junction bases not matched to a gene: 11. The germline CDR1 and CDR2 sequences are LNHDA and SQIVND (reference sequence). The CDR3 spells CASREGLALLTDTQYF. The CDR3 DNA follows: TGTGCCAGCCGAGAGGGACTAGCGCTACTCACAGATACGCAGTATTTT.

This clone was detected once. In nucleotides, the CDR3 is TGTGCCAGCACTCTAGCGGGATCTGCGACCGGGGAGCTGTTTTTT. Protein: CASTLAGSATGELFF. The genes are TRBV19 and TRBJ2-2, with 9 bases aligning to TRBD2. V dropped 9 bases and J dropped 5; count of bases not matched to a gene: 10. This CDR3 has 15 amino acids. Germline CDR1 and CDR2: LNHDA and SQIVND (reference sequence).

The gene calls are TRBV10-3 and TRBJ2-7, with 10 bases identical to TRBD2. V lost 4 bases, J lost 3 bases, and 6 bases stayed unmatched. The CDR3 covers 15 residues. Germline-derived CDR1 and CDR2 are ENHRY and SYGVKD. CDR3 amino acids: CAISADSGRYYEQYV. In DNA, the CDR3 is TGTGCCATCAGTGCCGATAGCGGGAGGTACTACGAGCAGTACGTC.

The chain joins TRBV2 to TRBJ1-4; possibly TRBD1 for D (5 bases). The CDR3 totals 14 residues. Germline assignment: CDR1 SNHLY and CDR2 FYNNEI. V dropped 5 bases and J dropped 7 bases, with 14 bases sitting between them. The CDR3 here is CASSRGGTGEKLFF. Written as DNA, the CDR3 is TGTGCCAGCAGTAGAGGCGGCACAGGTGAAAAACTGTTTTTT.

This clone was counted a few times. V is TRBV3-1 (or the pseudogene TRBV3-2) and J is TRBJ2-1, with 7 bases matching TRBD1. The germline V gene has CDR1 LGHDT and CDR2 YNNKEL (reference sequence). Germline trimming cut 1 base from V and 0 bases from J; bases unmatched to any gene: 3. The CDR3 runs 16 residues. The CDR3 DNA follows: TGTGCCAGCAGCCAAGGAGGGGGCGTCTCCTACAATGAGCAGTTCTTC. It is translated as CASSQGGGVSYNEQFF.

The genes are TRBV5-4 and TRBJ2-7; D remains ambiguous. This CDR3 is built from 14 residues. V was pared by 6 bases and J by 0 bases, with 13 bases between. CDR1 and CDR2 (germline): SGHNT, YYREEE (reference sequence). DNA of the CDR3: TGTGCCAGCATTGAGACTGAGAGCTCCTACGAGCAGTACGTC. The encoded protein is CASIETESSYEQYV.

The sample holds one count of this clone. V is TRBV24-1 and J is TRBJ2-3; D gene uncertain. The CDR3 totals 14 residues. Germline CDR1 KGHDR, CDR2 SFDVKD. V lost 3 bases, J lost 1 base, and 7 bases lay in between. In nucleotides, the CDR3 is TGTGCCACCAGTGATCCGGTTGGCACAGATACGCAGTATTTT. This codes for CATSDPVGTDTQYF.

The genes are TRBV18 and TRBJ1-1; no firm D call. Germline CDR1 KGHSH, CDR2 LQKENI. This CDR3 has 16 amino acids. The V end was cut by 3 bases, the J end by 1 base, with 15 bases between. In DNA form, the CDR3 reads TGTGCCAGCTCACCTCTTAATCTCCGGGGGAACACTGAAGCTTTCTTT. Amino acid sequence: CASSPLNLRGNTEAFF. Variable domain in full (rest from reference TRBV18 and TRBJ1-1): NAGVMQNPRHLVRRRGQEARLRCSPMKGHSHVYWYRQLPEEGLKFMVYLQKENIIDESGMPKERFSAEFPKEGPSILRIQQVVRGDSAAYFCASSPLNLRGNTEAFFGQGTRLTVV.

The V gene is TRBV10-3, the J gene TRBJ2-3, with TRBD2 matching over 7 bases. V trimming: 2 bases; J trimming: 4 bases; junction bases outside the gene matches: 9. CDR3 size: 16 residues. Germline V CDR1 and CDR2: ENHRY, SYGVKD. The CDR3 protein is CAISESKAGVADTQYF. CDR3 nucleotide sequence: TGTGCCATCAGTGAGAGTAAGGCGGGAGTGGCAGATACGCAGTATTTT.

This chain connects TRBV28 to TRBJ1-3; no reliable D call. Germline loops: CDR1 MDHEN, CDR2 SYDVKM. The V end was cut by 4 bases, the J end by 9 bases, with 7 bases between. The CDR3 is made up of 11 amino acids. In DNA form, the CDR3 reads TGTGCCAGCAGTTCCGCGGTCACCATATATTTT. The encoded protein is CASSSAVTIYF.

This chain uses TRBV12-3 or TRBV12-4 with TRBJ1-2, with unresolved D. V was clipped by 5 bases and J by 1 base, with 8 bases between them. The CDR3 covers 13 residues. The CDR3 protein is CASSAQVNYGYTF. The CDR3 DNA follows: TGTGCCAGCAGTGCTCAGGTTAACTATGGCTACACCTTC.

Written as DNA, the CDR3 is TGTGCCAGCAGTGAATCTCAGGGGACTGAAGCTTTCTTT. Translated: CASSESQGTEAFF. The chain combines TRBV2 with TRBJ1-1; maybe TRBD1 (6 bases). CDR3 length equals 13 residues. CDR1 SNHLY and CDR2 FYNNEI come from the germline V gene. Trimming pared 2 bases from V and 5 bases from J, leaving 9 bases between.

V and J are TRBV2 and TRBJ2-1, with D possibly being TRBD1 (5 bases). The V gene's germline CDR1 is SNHLY and CDR2 FYNNEI. The length of the CDR3 is 12 residues. The V gene lost 4 bases and the J gene lost 7 bases, with 8 bases spanning the gap. The CDR3 DNA is TGTGCCAGCAGTGCCCCAGGGAATGAGCAGTTCTTC. As protein: CASSAPGNEQFF.

The chain recombines TRBV2 with TRBJ2-3; 10 nucleotides align to TRBD2. CDR1 and CDR2 from the germline V gene are SNHLY and FYNNEI. V lost 6 bases and J lost 0; bases outside the gene matches: 6. This CDR3 is built from 16 residues. CDR3 sequence reads: CASSGLAVTSTDTQYF. The DNA for the CDR3 is TGTGCCAGCAGCGGACTAGCGGTGACGAGCACAGATACGCAGTATTTT.

The genes are TRBV28 and TRBJ2-2, with D perhaps matching TRBD1 (6 bases). With 5 bases removed from V and 2 bases from J, the gap between germline ends came to 15 bases. The CDR3 sequence is 16 residues long. From germline, CDR1 is MDHEN and CDR2 SYDVKM. CDR3 protein: CASSPLFGGNTGELFF. The CDR3 DNA reads as TGTGCCAGCAGTCCCCTCTTTGGGGGCAACACCGGGGAGCTGTTTTTT. Complete variable domain (other parts from reference TRBV28 and TRBJ2-2): DVKVTQSSRYLVKRTGEKVFLECVQDMDHENMFWYRQDPGLGLRLIYFSYDVKMKEKGDIPEGYSVSREKKERFSLILESASTNQTSMYLCASSPLFGGNTGELFFGEGSRLTVL.

This clone was recorded only once. The V call is TRBV4-1, the J call TRBJ2-7; D gene ambiguous. The CDR3 is 15 residues long. Trimming left V 1 base short and J 3 bases short, with 13 bases between. Germline CDR1 and CDR2: MGHRA and YSYEKL. The CDR3 DNA follows: TGCGCCAGCAGCCAAGTTTCCGTAGAAAACTACGAGCAGTACTTC. Encoded protein: CASSQVSVENYEQYF.

In its sample, this clone was seen once. The chain employs TRBV5-8 and TRBJ2-1, with 11 bases matching TRBD2. The trim removed 4 bases at V and 3 bases at J, leaving 3 bases unmatched. This CDR3 comprises 15 residues. From germline, CDR1 is SGHTS and CDR2 YDEGEE. The CDR3 reads CASSPGTSGYNEQFF. For the CDR3, the DNA is TGTGCCAGCAGCCCCGGGACTAGCGGCTACAATGAGCAGTTCTTC.

This chain links TRBV7-2 with TRBJ1-2; D gene unclear. Trimming took 1 base from V and 7 from J, leaving 7 bases between them. The CDR3 consists of 12 residues. The V gene's germline CDR1 is SGHTA and CDR2 FQGNSA. The CDR3 loop reads CASSLDAGGYTF. CDR3 sequence (DNA): TGTGCCAGCAGCTTAGACGCGGGTGGCTACACCTTC. The full variable domain, in which reference TRBV7-2 and TRBJ1-2 provide the parts outside the CDR3, is GAGVSQSPSNKVTEKGKDVELRCDPISGHTALYWYRQSLGQGLEFLIYFQGNSAPDKSGLPSDRFSAERTGGSVSTLTIQRTQQEDSAVYLCASSLDAGGYTFGSGTRLTVV.